Listed here are 29 T cell receptor beta chains from one sample, sequenced in a study of technical replicates of blood from a handful of donors. Sequencing was performed with immunoSEQ multiplex PCR; in TCRdb, only in-frame clones are kept and a portion is missing. The sample lists 75,000 to 100,000 clones; about 95% were seen once. The source material was T cells isolated from PBMCs. The receptors here all came from a human donor in good health.

The chain couples TRBV11-2 to TRBJ2-1; tentative D call: TRBD2 (6 bases). Trimming cost V 6 bases and J 1 base, with 13 bases left between them. Germline-derived CDR1 and CDR2 are SGHAT and FQNNGV. This CDR3 comprises 15 residues. This CDR3 reads CASSFRDSSYNEQFF. CDR3 in DNA: TGTGCCAGCAGTTTCCGGGACTCTTCCTACAATGAGCAGTTCTTC. Based on the CDR3 plus reference TRBV11-2 and TRBJ2-1, the full variable domain is EAGVAQSPRYKIIEKRQSVAFWCNPISGHATLYWYQQILGQGPKLLIQFQNNGVVDDSQLPKDRFSAERLKGVDSTLKIQPAKLEDSAVYLCASSFRDSSYNEQFFGPGTRLTVL.

The chain links TRBV21-1 to TRBJ1-1; the listed D gene, TRBD1, was not tested against the DNA. TRBV21-1 is a recognized pseudogene. The CDR3 covers 13 residues. In DNA, the CDR3 is TGTGCCAGCAGCAAAGCGCCAGGCACTGAAGCTTTCTTT. It codes for CASSKAPGTEAFF.

The chain employs TRBV7-8 and TRBJ1-1; 12 bases are shared with TRBD1. This CDR3 contains 14 residues. V shed 3 bases, J shed 11 bases, and the junction held 7 bases outside the gene matches. Germline V CDR1 and CDR2: SGHVS, FQNEAQ. CDR3 coding DNA: TGTGCCAGCAGCTTTGGGACAGGGGGCGCTTGGGCTTTCTTT. Translating it yields CASSFGTGGAWAFF.

This chain joins TRBV7-2 and TRBJ1-5; D is ambiguous. Per the germline V gene, CDR1 is SGHTA and CDR2 is FQGNSA. V lost 1 base to trimming and J lost 2 bases, with 9 bases between them. The CDR3 loop spans 15 amino acids. The chain's CDR3 is CASSLEGGGNQPQHF. As DNA, the CDR3 is TGTGCCAGCAGCTTAGAGGGCGGGGGCAATCAGCCCCAGCATTTT. The full variable domain, rest sourced from reference TRBV7-2 and TRBJ1-5, is GAGVSQSPSNKVTEKGKDVELRCDPISGHTALYWYRQSLGQGLEFLIYFQGNSAPDKSGLPSDRFSAERTGGSVSTLTIQRTQQEDSAVYLCASSLEGGGNQPQHFGDGTRLSIL.

The chain is built from TRBV6-1 and TRBJ2-1; 9 nucleotides match TRBD1. The ends lost 0 bases at V and 2 bases at J; junction bases unmatched: 2. The germline gives CDR1 MNHNS, CDR2 SASEGT. The CDR3 spans 16 residues. The CDR3 sequence: CASSEAGQGPYNEQFF. The CDR3 DNA reads as TGTGCCAGCAGTGAAGCCGGACAGGGGCCCTACAATGAGCAGTTCTTC.

The chain links TRBV4-2 to TRBJ2-7; D uncertain. Per the germline V gene, CDR1 is LGHNA and CDR2 is YNFKEQ. The CDR3 totals 13 residues. The V gene lost 0 bases and the J gene lost 2 bases, with 5 bases spanning the gap. CDR3 sequence reads: CASSQERAYEQYF. CDR3 coding DNA: TGTGCCAGCAGCCAAGAAAGAGCCTACGAGCAGTACTTC.

V and J are TRBV4-1 and TRBJ2-7; the D is unclear. Trimming took 4 bases from V and 2 from J, leaving 12 bases between them. CDR3 length: 14 amino acids. From germline, CDR1 is MGHRA and CDR2 YSYEKL. The CDR3 reads CASSPANQAYEQYF. The CDR3 DNA reads as TGCGCCAGCAGCCCCGCCAACCAGGCCTACGAGCAGTACTTC.

This clone was seen once. The chain carries TRBV7-2 and TRBJ2-4; D remains unclear. The CDR3 is 14 amino acids. Trimming took 2 bases from V and 4 from J, leaving 9 bases between them. CDR1 is SGHTA, CDR2 FQGNSA, per germline. Here the CDR3 DNA reads TGTGCCAGCAGCTTATTCGACAAGAAAAACATTCAGTACTTC. It translates to CASSLFDKKNIQYF.

CDR3 sequence (DNA): TGTGCCTGGAATACCGGGACAGCTAACACTGAAGCTTTCTTT. It specifies CAWNTGTANTEAFF. The chain links TRBV30 to TRBJ1-1, with 7 positions matching TRBD1. Per germline, CDR1 GTSNPN and CDR2 SVGIG (reference sequence). The CDR3 has 14 amino acids. Germline trimming cut 4 bases from V and 2 bases from J; bases unmatched to any gene: 7. The variable domain in full, with the rest retrieved from reference TRBV30 and TRBJ1-1, is SQTIHQWPATLVQPVGSPLSLECTVEGTSNPNLYWYRQAAGRGLQLLFYSVGIGQISSEVPQNLSASRPQDRQFILSSKKLLLSDSGFYLCAWNTGTANTEAFFGQGTRLTVV.

The chain carries TRBV5-6 and TRBJ2-3; D not resolved. CDR1 and CDR2 from the germline V gene are SGHDT and YYEEEE. Trimming left V 0 bases short and J 2 bases short, with 10 bases between. The CDR3 runs 15 residues. The CDR3 loop is CASSLVPRNTDTQYF. DNA of the CDR3: TGTGCCAGCAGCTTGGTGCCCAGAAACACAGATACGCAGTATTTT.

A single count supports this clone. The rearrangement joins TRBV5-4 to TRBJ1-4, with D perhaps matching TRBD1 (5 bases). The germline V and J ends were trimmed by 0 bases and 2 bases, with 14 bases remaining between them. CDR1 SGHNT and CDR2 YYREEE come from the germline V gene (reference sequence). The CDR3 loop spans 17 amino acids. The CDR3 region is CASSLEVRGRTNEKLFF. The CDR3 nucleotides read TGTGCCAGCAGCTTGGAAGTAAGGGGCCGGACTAATGAAAAACTGTTTTTT. Variable domain in full (rest from reference TRBV5-4 and TRBJ1-4): ETGVTQSPTHLIKTRGQQVTLRCSSQSGHNTVSWYQQALGQGPQFIFQYYREEENGRGNFPPRFSGLQFPNYSSELNVNALELDDSALYLCASSLEVRGRTNEKLFFGSGTQLSVL.

This clone was observed a single time. The gene calls are TRBV7-3 and TRBJ1-1; the D gene is possibly TRBD1 (5 bases). CDR3 size: 14 residues. V gave up 0 bases and J gave up 4 bases, with 9 bases separating them. CDR1 and CDR2 (germline): SGHTA, FQGTGA. The DNA of the CDR3 is TGTGCCAGCAGCTTAACGTTAGGGGCCACTGAAGCTTTCTTT. Its protein is CASSLTLGATEAFF.

CDR3 DNA sequence: TGTGCCAGTAGTCCGGGCGGGAACATAAATGAGCAGTTCTTC. It encodes CASSPGGNINEQFF. The gene calls are TRBV19 and TRBJ2-1; D is perhaps TRBD2 (6 bases). The length of the CDR3 is 14 residues. V lost 5 bases and J 7 bases, leaving 15 bases between the germline ends. Germline CDR1 is LNHDA and CDR2 is SQIVND (reference sequence).

The table lists this clone with a count of one. This chain uses TRBV7-8 with TRBJ2-7; 7 bases map to TRBD1. Germline V gives CDR1 SGHVS, CDR2 FQNEAQ. With 6 bases clipped from V and 2 bases from J, the junction kept 10 bases outside the gene matches. The CDR3 is 15 amino acids. The CDR3 protein is CASSPYWDSTYEQYF. The CDR3 DNA reads TGTGCCAGCAGTCCCTATTGGGACAGTACCTACGAGCAGTACTTC.

V gene TRBV28 combines with J gene TRBJ1-2; D might be TRBD1 (6 bases). The CDR3 covers 12 residues. Germline CDR1 MDHEN, CDR2 SYDVKM. The germline V and J ends were trimmed by 6 bases and 7 bases, with 12 bases remaining between them. CDR3 coding DNA: TGTGCCAGCAGGAGGGGGTCGGGTGGCTACACCTTC. Translated, it gives CASRRGSGGYTF.

This rearrangement joins TRBV18 to TRBJ1-1, with 11 bases fitting TRBD1. Germline V gives CDR1 KGHSH, CDR2 LQKENI. CDR3 size: 17 residues. V was clipped by 6 bases and J by 4 bases; unmatched bases: 13. As DNA, the CDR3 is TGTGCCAGCTCGGCCCGACCCGGGACAGGGGGGGGCACTGAAGCTTTCTTT. Amino acids: CASSARPGTGGGTEAFF.

The rearrangement uses TRBV5-1 and TRBJ2-7; 8 bases map to TRBD2. Germline V lookup: CDR1 SGHRS, CDR2 YFSETQ. V lost 10 bases and J lost 9; bases outside the gene matches: 18. This CDR3 region has 14 residues. CDR3 sequence reads: CASPRTSGILRQYF. CDR3 bases: TGCGCCTCCCCCAGAACTAGCGGAATCTTACGGCAGTACTTC.

The CDR3 sequence: CASSIREQPQHF. CDR3 nucleotides: TGTGCCAGTAGTATCAGGGAACAGCCCCAGCATTTT. V usage is TRBV19 and J usage is TRBJ1-5; D might be TRBD1 (5 bases). This CDR3 spans 12 amino acids. The V gene lost 3 bases and the J gene lost 7 bases, with 7 bases spanning the gap. CDR1 and CDR2 (germline): LNHDA, SQIVND (reference sequence).

CDR3: CASSTRGQGIISNTGELFF. The CDR3 region has the DNA TGTGCCAGTAGTACCCGGGGACAGGGGATAATCTCGAACACCGGGGAGCTGTTTTTT. The rearrangement links TRBV19 to TRBJ2-2, with TRBD1 matching over 10 bases. This CDR3 has 19 amino acids. Germline-derived CDR1 and CDR2 are LNHDA and SQIVND (reference sequence). The V segment lost 4 bases and the J segment 0 bases; nucleotides outside the gene matches: 11. The full variable domain, its missing parts supplied by reference TRBV19 and TRBJ2-2, is DGGITQSPKYLFRKEGQNVTLSCEQNLNHDAMYWYRQDPGQGLRLIYYSQIVNDFQKGDIAEGYSVSREKKESFPLTVTSAQKNPTAFYLCASSTRGQGIISNTGELFFGEGSRLTVL.

The genes are TRBV11-2 and TRBJ2-7; 12 nucleotides align to TRBD2. The germline CDR1 and CDR2 sequences are SGHAT and FQNNGV. V shed 4 bases, J shed 3 bases, and the junction held 1 base outside the gene matches. The CDR3 consists of 14 residues. This chain's CDR3 is CASSWTSGNYEQYF. The CDR3 DNA follows: TGTGCCAGCAGCTGGACTAGCGGGAACTACGAGCAGTACTTC.

The rearrangement uses TRBV5-1 and TRBJ1-1; tentative D call: TRBD1 (5 bases). With 4 bases removed from V and 1 base from J, the gap between germline ends came to 14 bases. CDR3 size: 15 residues. The V gene's germline CDR1 is SGHRS and CDR2 YFSETQ. The CDR3 spells CASSPIWGWNTEAFF. The CDR3 DNA reads TGCGCCAGCAGCCCCATATGGGGCTGGAACACTGAAGCTTTCTTT.

The chain has TRBV7-2 and TRBJ2-3; no definite D call. Germline loops: CDR1 SGHTA, CDR2 FQGNSA. Trimming took off 1 base at V and 0 bases at J, with 5 bases between the two ends. This CDR3 is built from 14 residues. CDR3 sequence: CASSLGLSTDTQYF. The CDR3 DNA follows: TGTGCCAGCAGCTTAGGGCTCAGCACAGATACGCAGTATTTT.

This chain connects TRBV29-1 to TRBJ1-2; D ambiguous. Germline V gene lookup returns CDR1 SQVTM and CDR2 ANQGSEA. The CDR3 covers 11 residues. Trimming stripped 0 bases from V and 8 bases from J, with 7 bases between. The CDR3 is CSVEDALGYTF. DNA for the CDR3: TGCAGCGTTGAAGATGCGCTCGGCTACACCTTC.

This clone showed up just a few times. The CDR3 reads CASSLSGIAETQYF. In nucleotides, the CDR3 is TGTGCCAGCAGCCTCAGCGGGATCGCGGAGACCCAGTACTTC. This chain joins TRBV4-2 and TRBJ2-5, with 7 bases matching TRBD2. The germline V gene has CDR1 LGHNA and CDR2 YNFKEQ. The CDR3 contains 14 residues. J was trimmed by 5 bases and V by 4 bases; bases with no gene match: 7.

The rearrangement links TRBV15 to TRBJ2-7; D is possibly TRBD1 (6 bases). The CDR3 is 16 amino acids. Trimming cost V 1 base and J 3 bases, with 16 bases left between them. The germline V gene has CDR1 LNHNV and CDR2 YYDKDF (reference sequence). The CDR3 loop is CATSRAGQGFHYEQYF. The CDR3 nucleotides are TGTGCCACCAGCAGAGCGGGACAAGGATTTCACTACGAGCAGTACTTC.

This chain uses TRBV19 with TRBJ2-7, with D perhaps TRBD1 (6 bases). The CDR3 spans 15 residues. V lost 3 bases and J lost 4, with 16 bases in between. Germline CDR1 reads LNHDA; CDR2 reads SQIVND (reference sequence). The chain's CDR3 is CASSISGATYYEQYF. The CDR3 DNA reads as TGTGCCAGTAGTATCTCAGGGGCGACATATTACGAGCAGTACTTC. Based on the CDR3 plus reference TRBV19 and TRBJ2-7, the full variable domain is DGGITQSPKYLFRKEGQNVTLSCEQNLNHDAMYWYRQDPGQGLRLIYYSQIVNDFQKGDIAEGYSVSREKKESFPLTVTSAQKNPTAFYLCASSISGATYYEQYFGPGTRLTVT.

The chain couples TRBV7-2 to TRBJ1-5, with 7 bases that match TRBD1. The CDR3 sequence is 13 residues long. The germline V gene has CDR1 SGHTA and CDR2 FQGNSA. V was pared by 5 bases and J by 7 bases, with 5 bases of the junction left unmatched. CDR3 in DNA: TGTGCCAGCAGCCCAAGGGGGCAGCAGCCCCAGCATTTT. Translating it yields CASSPRGQQPQHF.

The CDR3 sequence is CASSRTSGRSYEQYF. CDR3 in DNA: TGTGCCAGCAGTCGAACTAGCGGGAGGTCCTACGAGCAGTACTTC. The chain combines TRBV28 with TRBJ2-7; the match to TRBD2 covers 12 bases. V trimming: 5 bases; J trimming: 1 base; junction bases outside the gene matches: 3. This CDR3 is 15 amino acids long. The germline V gene encodes CDR1 MDHEN and CDR2 SYDVKM. Full variable domain (missing parts from reference TRBV28 and TRBJ2-7): DVKVTQSSRYLVKRTGEKVFLECVQDMDHENMFWYRQDPGLGLRLIYFSYDVKMKEKGDIPEGYSVSREKKERFSLILESASTNQTSMYLCASSRTSGRSYEQYFGPGTRLTVT.

The DNA of the CDR3 is TGTGCCAGCAGCTTGCAGGGGTTGGTTGATGGCTACACCTTC. Translated, it gives CASSLQGLVDGYTF. The V call is TRBV5-8, the J call TRBJ1-2; D is possibly TRBD1 (6 bases). Germline values: CDR1 SGHTS, CDR2 YDEGEE. There are 14 residues in the CDR3. Trimming left V 1 base short and J 6 bases short, with 13 bases between.